A single sample is the source of the 20 T cell receptor beta chains below, sequenced in a study of cytomegalovirus exposure and HLA in healthy donors (dated by TCRdb to the late 2010s). Library preparation was by the immunoSEQ multiplex PCR assay. The multiplex PCR relied on a mix of 60 forward primers for TCR Vbeta segments and 13 reverse primers for TCR Jbeta segments. TCRdb took over this immuneACCESS table, retaining in-frame rearrangements with V and J assigned. Such tables are incomplete; in checked studies, under half of the missing clones stem from an unresolved V gene, and the remainder is unexplained. A total of about 160,000 clones appear in this sample, approximately 70% of them only once. The ten largest clones capture approximately 7.1% of the sample. Input material: PBMCs. The receptors shown here come from a man aged 35 to 55 in good health and CMV-seropositive.

The chain couples TRBV5-5 to TRBJ2-7; 10 bases map to TRBD1. J lost 7 bases, V lost 4 bases, and 11 bases had no gene match. The CDR3 contains 15 residues. Germline CDR1 is SGHKS and CDR2 is YYEKEE (reference sequence). DNA of the CDR3: TGTGCCAGCAGCCTAGGGACAGGGGTATCAGGGGAGCAGTACTTC. Protein sequence: CASSLGTGVSGEQYF.

The chain has TRBV4-1 and TRBJ2-7, with TRBD2 identical over 9 bases. The length of the CDR3 is 16 residues. CDR1 and CDR2 (germline): MGHRA, YSYEKL. J lost 3 bases, V lost 3 bases, and 9 bases had no gene match. The CDR3 reads CASSQKSGGRDYEQYF. The CDR3, as DNA: TGCGCCAGCAGCCAGAAAAGCGGGGGGCGAGACTACGAGCAGTACTTC.

The chain employs TRBV10-2 and TRBJ2-5; 9 bases line up with TRBD2. CDR1 and CDR2 (germline): WSHSY, SAAADI. V gave up 6 bases and J gave up 5 bases; unmatched junction bases: 13. The CDR3 runs 16 residues. CDR3 sequence reads: CASRDEGAGGLETQYF. In nucleotides, the CDR3 is TGCGCCAGCAGGGACGAGGGTGCGGGGGGGCTGGAGACCCAGTACTTC.

The chain is built from TRBV7-2 and TRBJ1-2; possible D gene TRBD1, 6 bases. Trimming removed 0 bases from V and 5 bases from J, with 7 bases in between. This CDR3 is built from 13 residues. Looked up from germline, CDR1 is SGHTA and CDR2 is FQGNSA. CDR3 bases: TGTGCCAGCAGCTTAGCGGGGGCGTATGGCTACACCTTC. Residues: CASSLAGAYGYTF.

The rearrangement links TRBV6-6 to TRBJ2-7; TRBD1 aligns across 8 bases. This CDR3 is built from 13 residues. The germline gives CDR1 MNHNY, CDR2 SVGAGI (reference sequence). V lost 0 bases to trimming and J lost 7 bases; unmatched junction nucleotides: 2. The CDR3 DNA reads as TGTGCCAGCAGTTACTCGACAGGGGATGAGCAGTACTTC. Amino acid sequence: CASSYSTGDEQYF.

This clone was recorded once. This chain joins TRBV19 and TRBJ2-5; D might be TRBD2 (5 bases). Near its end, the DNA agrees better with TRBJ2-7, so the J call may be wrong. Germline CDR1 reads LNHDA; CDR2 reads SQIVND (reference sequence). The CDR3 consists of 15 residues. CDR3 sequence (DNA): TGTGCCAGTAGTACCCGGGGTGGGGTCTCCTACGAGCAGTACTTC. As protein: CASSTRGGVSYEQYF.

A few counts support this clone. V is TRBV6-6 and J is TRBJ1-2; D gene uncertain. Germline values: CDR1 MNHNY, CDR2 SVGAGI (reference sequence). Trimming left V 7 bases short and J 6 bases short, with 12 bases between. This CDR3 is 12 amino acids long. Here the CDR3 DNA reads TGTGCCAGCACCCTTGGGAGGGATGGCTACACCTTC. It specifies CASTLGRDGYTF.

V is TRBV7-3 and J is TRBJ2-1; tentatively, D is TRBD1 (6 bases). The CDR3 has 13 residues. Trimming cost V 4 bases and J 6 bases, with 10 bases left between them. Germline V CDR1 and CDR2: SGHTA, FQGTGA. CDR3 residues: CASSSDRTNEQFF. DNA for the CDR3: TGTGCCAGCAGCTCCGACAGGACCAATGAGCAGTTCTTC.

The V and J genes are TRBV6-1 and TRBJ1-3, with 7 bases matching TRBD1. V shed 4 bases and J 1 base; nucleotides not matched to a gene: 4. CDR1 is MNHNS, CDR2 SASEGT, per germline. This CDR3 has 15 amino acids. CDR3 protein: CASSALTGSGNTIYF. For the CDR3, the DNA is TGTGCCAGCAGTGCGTTGACAGGGTCTGGAAACACCATATATTTT.

The chain links TRBV7-2 to TRBJ2-2; D may be TRBD2 (6 bases). Trimming cost V 1 base and J 6 bases, with 18 bases left between them. There are 17 residues in the CDR3. Looked up from germline, CDR1 is SGHTA and CDR2 is FQGNSA. The CDR3 DNA is TGTGCCAGCAGCTTAGACGGCGGGGCGGTTTGGGCCGGGGAGCTGTTTTTT. Translating gives CASSLDGGAVWAGELFF.

This chain uses TRBV7-2 with TRBJ2-2; tentative D call: TRBD2 (6 bases). The CDR3 consists of 15 residues. V dropped 5 bases and J dropped 5 bases, with 15 bases sitting between them. In germline, CDR1 is SGHTA, CDR2 FQGNSA. CDR3 loop: CASSLMGGSTGELFF. In DNA form, the CDR3 reads TGTGCCAGCAGCCTAATGGGGGGATCTACCGGGGAGCTGTTTTTT.

This clone was seen a few times. The chain is built from TRBV5-1 and TRBJ1-4, with TRBD1 identical over 7 bases. Germline values: CDR1 SGHRS, CDR2 YFSETQ. Losses at the gene ends were 1 base for V and 8 bases for J; bases not matched to a gene: 17. The CDR3 runs to 18 residues. As DNA, the CDR3 is TGCGCCAGCAGCTTGATGGGACAGACCGCGGCCGCGGTAGAAAAACTGTTTTTT. Translating gives CASSLMGQTAAAVEKLFF.

The chain recombines TRBV7-3 with TRBJ2-2; D possibly corresponds to TRBD1 (5 bases). V lost 5 bases, J lost 2 bases, and 15 bases lay in between. CDR3 size: 16 residues. Germline values: CDR1 SGHTA, CDR2 FQGTGA. The CDR3 loop is CASSPGSTANTGELFF. Written as DNA, the CDR3 is TGTGCCAGCAGCCCAGGATCGACAGCTAACACCGGGGAGCTGTTTTTT.

The V and J genes are TRBV6-6 and TRBJ2-3; weak D call: TRBD1 (5 bases). In germline, CDR1 is MNHNY, CDR2 SVGAGI (reference sequence). The CDR3 totals 15 residues. V was trimmed by 5 bases and J by 2 bases, leaving 14 bases between them. CDR3 region: CASSPTGSITDTQYF. The CDR3 DNA sequence: TGTGCCAGCAGTCCCACAGGATCTATCACAGATACGCAGTATTTT.

Points on this clone: The sample contains more than one DNA sequence encoding this CDR3. The chain combines TRBV27 with TRBJ2-7; D perhaps matches TRBD1 (6 bases). V gave up 4 bases and J gave up 2 bases, with 9 bases separating them. CDR3 length equals 13 residues. Per the germline V gene, CDR1 is MNHEY and CDR2 is SMNVEV (reference sequence). The CDR3 sequence is CASSSGGPYEQYF. The CDR3 DNA follows: TGTGCCAGCAGTTCTGGGGGCCCCTACGAGCAGTACTTC.

This chain uses TRBV7-9 with TRBJ2-7, with TRBD2 matching over 13 bases. Germline CDR1 and CDR2: SEHNR and FQNEAQ (reference sequence). The CDR3 consists of 15 residues. The ends lost 1 base at V and 6 bases at J; junction bases unmatched: 3. The CDR3 sequence: CASSLDGLAGVEQYF. The CDR3 DNA sequence: TGTGCCAGCAGCTTAGACGGACTAGCGGGGGTCGAGCAGTACTTC.

The chain links TRBV6-5 to TRBJ2-2; D perhaps matches TRBD2 (7 bases). V lost 10 bases to trimming and J lost 4 bases, with 19 bases between them. Germline-derived CDR1 and CDR2 are MNHEY and SVGAGI. The CDR3 covers 15 residues. Here the CDR3 reads CATSSGGRVTGELFF. CDR3 DNA sequence: TGTGCCACTTCTTCCGGGGGGCGCGTCACCGGGGAGCTGTTTTTT.

This chain links TRBV19 with TRBJ1-1; TRBD1 might be the D (6 bases). Germline CDR1 and CDR2: LNHDA and SQIVND (reference sequence). V was shortened by 4 bases and J by 4 bases, with 16 bases between the two germline ends. CDR3 length: 15 residues. CDR3: CASSKPSGGGTEAFF. The CDR3 nucleotides read TGTGCCAGTAGTAAGCCCTCGGGGGGCGGCACTGAAGCTTTCTTT.

The rearrangement links TRBV7-2 to TRBJ2-1; tentative D call: TRBD2 (6 bases). There are 14 residues in the CDR3. The V gene lost 1 base and the J gene lost 8 bases, with 12 bases spanning the gap. CDR1 is SGHTA, CDR2 FQGNSA, per germline. The CDR3 coding sequence is TGTGCCAGCAGCTTAGAAGGTAGCGGAGATGAGCAGTTCTTC. It translates to CASSLEGSGDEQFF.

The chain has TRBV11-2 and TRBJ2-7; 8 nucleotides line up with TRBD2. Germline CDR1 is SGHAT and CDR2 is FQNNGV. This CDR3 comprises 15 residues. V was pared by 0 bases and J by 5 bases, with 6 bases of the junction left unmatched. The CDR3 sequence: CASSLDSGGADEQYF. In DNA, the CDR3 is TGTGCCAGCAGCTTAGATTCCGGGGGGGCCGACGAGCAGTACTTC. Complete variable domain (other parts from reference TRBV11-2 and TRBJ2-7): EAGVAQSPRYKIIEKRQSVAFWCNPISGHATLYWYQQILGQGPKLLIQFQNNGVVDDSQLPKDRFSAERLKGVDSTLKIQPAKLEDSAVYLCASSLDSGGADEQYFGPGTRLTVT.